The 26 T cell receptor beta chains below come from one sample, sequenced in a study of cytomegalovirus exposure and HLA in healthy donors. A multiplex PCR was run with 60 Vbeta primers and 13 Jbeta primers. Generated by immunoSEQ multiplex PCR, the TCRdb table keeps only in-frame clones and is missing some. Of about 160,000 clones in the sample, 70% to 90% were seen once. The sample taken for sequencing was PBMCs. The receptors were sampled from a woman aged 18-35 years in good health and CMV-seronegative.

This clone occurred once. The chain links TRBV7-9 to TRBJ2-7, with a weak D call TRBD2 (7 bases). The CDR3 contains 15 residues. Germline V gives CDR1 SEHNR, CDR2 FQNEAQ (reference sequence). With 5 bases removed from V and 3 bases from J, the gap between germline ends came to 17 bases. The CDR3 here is CASSPQGGLNYEQYF. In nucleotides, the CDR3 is TGTGCCAGCAGCCCTCAAGGGGGACTAAACTACGAGCAGTACTTC. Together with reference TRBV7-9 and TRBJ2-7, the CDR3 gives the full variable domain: DTGVSQNPRHKITKRGQNVTFRCDPISEHNRLYWYRQTLGQGPEFLTYFQNEAQLEKSRLLSDRFSAERPKGSFSTLEIQRTEQGDSAMYLCASSPQGGLNYEQYFGPGTRLTVT.

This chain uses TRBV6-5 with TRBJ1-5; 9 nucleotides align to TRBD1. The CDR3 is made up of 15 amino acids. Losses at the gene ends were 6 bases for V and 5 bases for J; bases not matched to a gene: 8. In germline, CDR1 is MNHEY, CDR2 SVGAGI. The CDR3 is CASSGGQGRDQPQHF. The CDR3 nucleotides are TGTGCCAGCAGCGGCGGACAGGGGAGGGATCAGCCCCAGCATTTT.

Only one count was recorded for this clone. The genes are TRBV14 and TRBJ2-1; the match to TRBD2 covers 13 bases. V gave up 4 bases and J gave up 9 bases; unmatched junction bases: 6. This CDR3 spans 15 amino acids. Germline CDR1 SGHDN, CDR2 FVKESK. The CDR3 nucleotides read TGTGCCAGCAGCCTGACTAGCGGGAGGCTAGGTGAGCAGTTCTTC. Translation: CASSLTSGRLGEQFF.

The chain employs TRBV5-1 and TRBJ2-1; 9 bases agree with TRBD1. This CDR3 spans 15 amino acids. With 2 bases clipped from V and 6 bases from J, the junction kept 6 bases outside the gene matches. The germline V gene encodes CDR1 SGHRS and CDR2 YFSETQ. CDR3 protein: CASSFSGQGANEQFF. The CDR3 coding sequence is TGCGCCAGCAGCTTTTCGGGACAGGGAGCCAATGAGCAGTTCTTC.

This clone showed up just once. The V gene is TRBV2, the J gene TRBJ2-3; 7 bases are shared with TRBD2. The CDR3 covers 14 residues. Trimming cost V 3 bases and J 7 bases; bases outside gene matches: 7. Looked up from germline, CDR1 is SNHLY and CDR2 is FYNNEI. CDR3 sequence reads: CASSEFREANTQYF. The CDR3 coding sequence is TGTGCCAGCAGTGAGTTCCGGGAGGCGAATACGCAGTATTTT.

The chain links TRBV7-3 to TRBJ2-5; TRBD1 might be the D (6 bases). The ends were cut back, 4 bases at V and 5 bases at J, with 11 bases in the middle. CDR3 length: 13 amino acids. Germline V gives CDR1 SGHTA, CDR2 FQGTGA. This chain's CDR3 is CASSSRGMETQYF. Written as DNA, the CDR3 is TGTGCCAGCAGCTCGAGGGGGATGGAGACCCAGTACTTC.

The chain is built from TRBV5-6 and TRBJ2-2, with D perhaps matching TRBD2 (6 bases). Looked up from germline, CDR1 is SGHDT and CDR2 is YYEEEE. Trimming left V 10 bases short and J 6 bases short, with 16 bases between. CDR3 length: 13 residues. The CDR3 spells CAGPQGLSGELFF. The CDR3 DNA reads TGTGCCGGGCCCCAGGGACTTTCCGGGGAGCTGTTTTTT.

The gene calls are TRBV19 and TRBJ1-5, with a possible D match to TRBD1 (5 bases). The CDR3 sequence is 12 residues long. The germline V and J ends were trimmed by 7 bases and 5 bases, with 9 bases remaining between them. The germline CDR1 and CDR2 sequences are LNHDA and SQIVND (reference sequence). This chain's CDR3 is CASKTGDQPQHF. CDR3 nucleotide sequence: TGTGCCAGTAAGACGGGGGATCAGCCCCAGCATTTT.

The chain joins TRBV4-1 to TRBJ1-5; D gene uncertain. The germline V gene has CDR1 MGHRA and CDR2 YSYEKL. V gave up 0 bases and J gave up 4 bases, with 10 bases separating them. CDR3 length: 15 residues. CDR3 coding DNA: TGCGCCAGCAGCCAAGATCTATCCGAAAATCAGCCCCAGCATTTT. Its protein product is CASSQDLSENQPQHF.

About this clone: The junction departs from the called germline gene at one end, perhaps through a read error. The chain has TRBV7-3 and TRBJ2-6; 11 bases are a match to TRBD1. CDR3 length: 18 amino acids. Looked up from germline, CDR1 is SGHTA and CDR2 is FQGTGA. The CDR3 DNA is TGTGCCAGCAGCCTAACGGGACAGGGGGTTGCTAGGGCCAACGTCCTGACTTTC. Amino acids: CASSLTGQGVARANVLTF. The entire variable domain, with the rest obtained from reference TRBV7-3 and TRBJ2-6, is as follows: GAGVSQTPSNKVTEKGKYVELRCDPISGHTALYWYRQSLGQGPEFLIYFQGTGAADDSGLPNDRFFAVRPEGSVSTLKIQRTERGDSAVYLCASSLTGQGVARANVLTFGAGSRLTVL.

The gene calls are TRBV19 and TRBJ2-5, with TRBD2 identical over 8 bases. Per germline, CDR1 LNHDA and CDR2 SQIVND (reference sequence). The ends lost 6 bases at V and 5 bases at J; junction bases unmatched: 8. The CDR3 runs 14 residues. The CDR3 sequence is CASSGGGVGETQYF. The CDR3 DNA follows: TGTGCCAGTAGCGGGGGGGGAGTAGGGGAGACCCAGTACTTC. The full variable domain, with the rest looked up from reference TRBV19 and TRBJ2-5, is DGGITQSPKYLFRKEGQNVTLSCEQNLNHDAMYWYRQDPGQGLRLIYYSQIVNDFQKGDIAEGYSVSREKKESFPLTVTSAQKNPTAFYLCASSGGGVGETQYFGPGTRLLVL.

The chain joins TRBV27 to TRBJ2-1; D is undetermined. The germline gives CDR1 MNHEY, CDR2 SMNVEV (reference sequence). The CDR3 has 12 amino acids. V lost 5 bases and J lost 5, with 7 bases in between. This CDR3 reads CASSISNNEQFF. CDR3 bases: TGTGCCAGCAGTATTTCAAACAATGAGCAGTTCTTC.

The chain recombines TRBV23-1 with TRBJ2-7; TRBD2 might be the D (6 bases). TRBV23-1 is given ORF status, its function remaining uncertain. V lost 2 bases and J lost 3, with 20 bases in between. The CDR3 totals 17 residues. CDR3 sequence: CASSQTISGRSLYEQYF. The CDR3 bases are TGCGCCAGCAGTCAAACGATATCAGGGAGGTCGCTCTACGAGCAGTACTTC.

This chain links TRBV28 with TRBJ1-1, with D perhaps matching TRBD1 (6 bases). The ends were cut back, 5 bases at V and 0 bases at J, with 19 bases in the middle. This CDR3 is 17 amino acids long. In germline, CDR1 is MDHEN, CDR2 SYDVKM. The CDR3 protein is CASSDPRGVEMNTEAFF. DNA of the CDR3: TGTGCCAGCAGTGATCCCAGGGGAGTAGAGATGAACACTGAAGCTTTCTTT.

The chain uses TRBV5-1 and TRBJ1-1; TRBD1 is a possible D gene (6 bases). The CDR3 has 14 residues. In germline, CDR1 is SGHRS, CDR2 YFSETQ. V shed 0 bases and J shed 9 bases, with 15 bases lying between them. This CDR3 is CASSLAQGVPQAFF. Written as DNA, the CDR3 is TGCGCCAGCAGCTTGGCACAGGGCGTCCCCCAAGCTTTCTTT.

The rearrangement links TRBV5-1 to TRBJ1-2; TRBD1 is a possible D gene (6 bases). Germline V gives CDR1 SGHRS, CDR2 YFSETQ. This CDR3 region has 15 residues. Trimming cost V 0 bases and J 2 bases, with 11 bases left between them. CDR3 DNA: TGCGCCAGCAGCTTGGGCAGGGGACGGAACTATGGCTACACCTTC. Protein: CASSLGRGRNYGYTF.

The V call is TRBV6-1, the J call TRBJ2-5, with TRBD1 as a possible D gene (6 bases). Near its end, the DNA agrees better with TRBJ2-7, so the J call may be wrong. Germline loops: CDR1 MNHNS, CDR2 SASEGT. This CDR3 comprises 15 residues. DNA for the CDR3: TGTGCCAGCAGGACATCGACAGGTGCTCCCTACGAGCAGTACTTC. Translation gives CASRTSTGAPYEQYF.

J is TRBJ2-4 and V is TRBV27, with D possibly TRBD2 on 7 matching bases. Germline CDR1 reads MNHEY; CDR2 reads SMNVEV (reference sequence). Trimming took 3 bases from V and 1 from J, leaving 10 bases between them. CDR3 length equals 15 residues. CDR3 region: CASSLGGAAKNIQYF. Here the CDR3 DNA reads TGTGCCAGCAGTTTGGGGGGGGCGGCCAAAAACATTCAGTACTTC.

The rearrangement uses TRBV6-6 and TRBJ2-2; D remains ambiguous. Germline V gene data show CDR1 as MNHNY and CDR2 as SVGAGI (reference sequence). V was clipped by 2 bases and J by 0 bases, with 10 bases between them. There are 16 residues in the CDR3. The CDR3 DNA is TGTGCCAGCAGTTACCGGTCTCGTCCGAACACCGGGGAGCTGTTTTTT. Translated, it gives CASSYRSRPNTGELFF.

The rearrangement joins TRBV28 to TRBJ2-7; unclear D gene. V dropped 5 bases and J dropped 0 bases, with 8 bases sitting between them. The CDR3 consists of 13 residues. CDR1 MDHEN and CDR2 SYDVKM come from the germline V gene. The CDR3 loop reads CASSLVSSYEQYF. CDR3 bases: TGTGCCAGCAGTCTGGTGAGCTCCTACGAGCAGTACTTC.

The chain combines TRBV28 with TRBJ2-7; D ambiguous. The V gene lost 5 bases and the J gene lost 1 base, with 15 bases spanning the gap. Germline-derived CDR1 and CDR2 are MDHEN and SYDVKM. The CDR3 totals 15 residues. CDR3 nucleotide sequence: TGTGCCAGCAGTCTGGCGACTTCCCTTTCCTACGAGCAGTACTTC. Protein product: CASSLATSLSYEQYF.

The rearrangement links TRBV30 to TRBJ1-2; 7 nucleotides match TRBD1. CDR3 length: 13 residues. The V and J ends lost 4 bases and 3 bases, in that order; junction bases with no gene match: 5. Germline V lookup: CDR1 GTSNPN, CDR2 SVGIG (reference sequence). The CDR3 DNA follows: TGTGCCTGGAATCAGGGGGGTTACTATGGCTACACCTTC. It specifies CAWNQGGYYGYTF.

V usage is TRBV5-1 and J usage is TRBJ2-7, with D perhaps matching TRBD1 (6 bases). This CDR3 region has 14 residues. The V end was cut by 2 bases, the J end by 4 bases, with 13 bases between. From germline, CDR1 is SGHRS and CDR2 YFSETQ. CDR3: CASSFTGTLYEQYF. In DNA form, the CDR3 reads TGCGCCAGCAGCTTCACCGGGACACTATACGAGCAGTACTTC.

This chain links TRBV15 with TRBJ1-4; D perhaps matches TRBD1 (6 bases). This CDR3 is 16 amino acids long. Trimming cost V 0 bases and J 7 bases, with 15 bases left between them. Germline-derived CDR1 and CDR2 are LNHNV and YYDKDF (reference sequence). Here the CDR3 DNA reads TGTGCCACCAGCAGAGATCGGGGACAATTTACTGAAAAACTGTTTTTT. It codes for CATSRDRGQFTEKLFF.

CDR3 sequence (DNA): TGTGCCAGCAGCTTAGGATCCTACGGCACAGATACGCAGTATTTT. Encoded protein: CASSLGSYGTDTQYF. The J gene is TRBJ2-3, the V gene TRBV7-2; D unresolved. Trimming removed 1 base at V and 1 base at J, with 9 bases between. Germline V gives CDR1 SGHTA, CDR2 FQGNSA. The CDR3 extends over 15 amino acids.

The CDR3 region has the DNA TGCAGCGTTGCGCCGGGACAGCTTATGAACACTGAAGCTTTCTTT. This sequence encodes CSVAPGQLMNTEAFF. The V call is TRBV29-1, the J call TRBJ1-1; the match to TRBD1 covers 7 bases. CDR1 and CDR2 from the germline V gene are SQVTM and ANQGSEA. With V trimmed by 4 bases and J by 0 bases, 8 bases remained unmatched. This CDR3 has 15 residues.